Listed below are T cell receptor beta chains from one sample, sequenced in a study of blood T cell repertoires in COVID-19. TCRdb's table, derived via immunoSEQ multiplex PCR, lists solely in-frame clones and lacks some. The data hold approximately 69,000 clones, with about 73% observed a single time. Sequencing was carried out using peripheral blood. The source is a man in his 60s with acute or convalescent COVID-19. Both conserved end residues are part of each CDR3. D genes are given only for firm matches. For some rows the clone size is stated as once, few or many, or as a class when expanded; others skip it.

cdr3_nt | cdr3_aa | v_call | clone_size | j_call | d_call
TGCGCCAGCCCAGACTTGGCGCAGTATTTT | CASPDLAQYF | TRBV23-1 | few | TRBJ2-3 | .
TGCGCCAGCAGCCGACAGGATCCAACTAATGAAAAACTGTTTTTT | CASSRQDPTNEKLFF | TRBV5-1 | . | TRBJ1-4 | .
TGTGCCAGCAGCCACTACCGGGACAGAGCTTTTCAAGTCGAGACCCAGTACTTC | CASSHYRDRAFQVETQYF | TRBV14 | . | TRBJ2-5 | TRBD1
TGTGCCAGCAGTTTCAGGGGGGGGGAGCTGTTTTTT | CASSFRGGELFF | TRBV27 | . | TRBJ2-2 | TRBD1
TGTGCCAGCAGTCAGGGGAGCTCTGGAAACACCATATATTTT | CASSQGSSGNTIYF | TRBV6-5 | . | TRBJ1-3 | .
TGTGCCCGGCTTAGCGGATCTAGCATCTCTGGGGCCAACGTCCTGACTTTC | CARLSGSSISGANVLTF | TRBV30 | once | TRBJ2-6 | .
TGTGCCAGTAGCATTTTTCAAGAGACCCAGTACTTC | CASSIFQETQYF | TRBV19 | . | TRBJ2-5 | .
TGTGCCAGCAGTTCCCCCGAGGGGGCGACAGATACGCAGTATTTT | CASSSPEGATDTQYF | TRBV28 | . | TRBJ2-3 | TRBD1
TGTGCCAGCAGCGTGGCAGGCGCGAACACCGGGGAGCTGTTTTTT | CASSVAGANTGELFF | TRBV9 | . | TRBJ2-2 | .
TGTGCCAGCAGTTTTAGCACATTGGGGGGCCAAGAGACCCAGTACTTC | CASSFSTLGGQETQYF | TRBV28 | few | TRBJ2-5 | .
TGTGCCACCAGTGATCCCCTAGTAGATACGCAGTATTTT | CATSDPLVDTQYF | TRBV24-1 | . | TRBJ2-3 | .
TGTGCCAGCAGCCAAGAGAATCGTGGAGGGACAGTGACCTTT | CASSQENRGGTVTF | TRBV3-1/TRBV3-2 | . | TRBJ2-3 | .
TGTGCCAGCAGTCGGCTAGCGGGACTATCGGATGAGCAGTTCTTC | CASSRLAGLSDEQFF | TRBV6-5 | once | TRBJ2-1 | TRBD2
TGCGCCAGCAGCAAGGGACAGGGTAATTCACCCCTCCACTTT | CASSKGQGNSPLHF | TRBV5-1 | few | TRBJ1-6 | TRBD1
TGTGCCAGTCGAGGGCCTACGGGGACCGGGGAGCTGTTTTTT | CASRGPTGTGELFF | TRBV19 | . | TRBJ2-2 | .
TGTGCCAGCAGTGAAGGGCAAGACAGAGGGGGATCTATCACCTTC | CASSEGQDRGGSITF | TRBV6-1 | . | TRBJ1-2 | .
TGTGCCAGCAGCTTGGACATCGGGGAGCTGTTTTTT | CASSLDIGELFF | TRBV7-2 | . | TRBJ2-2 | .
TGTGCCAGTAGGCAGACAGGGGGCACAGCTTTCTTT | CASRQTGGTAFF | TRBV19 | . | TRBJ1-1 | TRBD1
TGTGCCATCATCGGGGGCGGGGAGCTGTTTTTT | CAIIGGGELFF | TRBV10-3 | . | TRBJ2-2 | .
TGTGCCAGCAGATCAACGGTAGATTCACCCCTCCACTTT | CASRSTVDSPLHF | TRBV11-2 | . | TRBJ1-6 | .
TGTGCCAGCAGGCGCGGATCTCTACTGTATTTT | CASRRGSLLYF | TRBV12-3/TRBV12-4 | . | TRBJ2-3 | .